Listed below are T cell receptor beta chains from one sample, sequenced in a study of T cells in localized non-small cell lung cancer. TCRdb keeps only in-frame clones here, not all; method: immunoSEQ multiplex PCR. This table has about 45,000 clones, about 86% appearing once. The sequencing used peripheral blood mononuclear cells, collected before any cancer treatment. The receptors shown here come from a man between 40 and 70 years old with stage III lung adenocarcinoma. Both conserved end residues are part of each CDR3. The order of the fields is J gene, D gene, V gene, clone size, CDR3 protein, CDR3 DNA. A D gene is named only where the DNA matches it firmly. Size is omitted from some rows. Given values are once, few, many or a class for expanded clones.

>TRBJ1-1|TRBD1|TRBV2|.
CARNDRGLNTEAFF
TGTGCCAGAAACGACAGGGGATTGAACACTGAAGCTTTCTTT
>TRBJ2-7|.|TRBV5-4|few
CASSSDPDSYEQYF
TGTGCCAGCAGCTCGGACCCAGACTCCTACGAGCAGTACTTC
>TRBJ2-3|TRBD1|TRBV7-8|.
CASSLLGQGMYTDTQYF
TGTGCCAGCAGCTTATTGGGACAGGGGATGTACACAGATACGCAGTATTTT
>TRBJ2-7|.|TRBV5-4|.
CASSFGGSDHYEQYF
TGTGCCAGCAGCTTCGGGGGCTCAGACCACTACGAGCAGTACTTC
>TRBJ2-2|TRBD2|TRBV2|many
CASSGLGAGLADTGELFF
TGTGCCAGCAGCGGCCTCGGGGCGGGACTAGCTGACACCGGGGAGCTGTTTTTT
>TRBJ2-3|.|TRBV6-5|.
CASSEVGGGTDTQYF
TGTGCCAGTTCAGAGGTCGGCGGGGGCACAGATACGCAGTATTTT
>TRBJ2-7|TRBD1|TRBV15|.
CATSRGSGQGDYEQYF
TGTGCCACCAGCAGAGGCTCGGGACAGGGGGACTACGAGCAGTACTTC
>TRBJ2-7|TRBD1|TRBV29-1|.
CSVCLTGTGVAYEQYF
TGCAGCGTCTGTCTTACCGGGACAGGGGTCGCCTACGAGCAGTACTTC
>TRBJ1-2|TRBD1|TRBV7-9|.
CASSLVDRGSYGYTF
TGTGCCAGCAGCTTAGTCGACAGGGGAAGCTATGGCTACACCTTC
>TRBJ2-6|.|TRBV7-3|.
CASRLQQGQSSGANVLTF
TGTGCCAGCAGACTTCAACAGGGCCAAAGCTCTGGGGCCAACGTCCTGACTTTC
>TRBJ2-2|.|TRBV19|.
CASSPVGGNTGELFF
TGTGCCAGTAGCCCAGTCGGGGGCAACACCGGGGAGCTGTTTTTT
>TRBJ2-5|.|TRBV12-5|.
CASGPLGGKGETQYF
TGTGCTAGTGGTCCTCTCGGGGGAAAGGGGGAGACCCAGTACTTC
>TRBJ1-1|.|TRBV4-1|once
CASSQERQANTEAFF
TGCGCCAGCAGCCAAGAGAGACAGGCGAACACTGAAGCTTTCTTT
>TRBJ2-6|TRBD1|TRBV27|.
CASSTDRVISGANVLTF
TGTGCCAGCAGCACGGACAGGGTTATATCTGGGGCCAACGTCCTGACTTTC
>TRBJ2-3|.|TRBV10-3|.
CAISEGQPSTDTQYF
TGTGCCATCAGTGAAGGACAGCCTAGCACAGATACGCAGTATTTT
>TRBJ2-2|.|TRBV6-1|.
CASPDERGAGELFF
TGTGCCTCCCCAGACGAGAGGGGGGCCGGGGAGCTGTTTTTT
>TRBJ1-3|.|TRBV5-4|.
CASKQVSGNTIYF
TGTGCCTCCAAACAGGTCTCTGGAAACACCATATATTTT
>TRBJ2-1|TRBD2|TRBV19|.
CASPKSGLAPNEQFF
TGTGCCAGTCCTAAGTCGGGACTAGCACCAAATGAGCAGTTCTTC
>TRBJ2-7|.|TRBV5-5|.
CASSSSGAKRAYEQYF
TGTGCCAGCAGCTCCTCCGGGGCCAAGAGAGCCTACGAGCAGTACTTC
>TRBJ2-3|.|TRBV7-9|once
CASSLRGGGTDTQYF
TGTGCCAGCAGCTTACGAGGGGGGGGGACAGATACGCAGTATTTT
>TRBJ1-5|.|TRBV2|few
CASSEEGYGNQPQHF
TGTGCCAGCAGTGAAGAAGGATACGGCAATCAGCCCCAGCATTTT
>TRBJ2-3|.|TRBV6-1|.
CASSGLGTDTQYF
TGTGCCAGCAGTGGCCTAGGGACAGATACGCAGTATTTT
>TRBJ2-5|TRBD2|TRBV7-3|.
CASSHGGARETQYF
TGTGCCAGCAGCCACGGGGGGGCCCGGGAGACCCAGTACTTC